This entry lists 20 T cell receptor beta chains sequenced from one sample in a study of blood T cell repertoires in COVID-19 (dated by TCRdb to 2019 to 2021). Libraries were built with the immunoSEQ multiplex PCR assay. Drawn from immuneACCESS, this table holds only the in-frame rearrangements with V and J called that TCRdb kept. Clones are partly lost; checked studies trace under half to an unresolved V gene and leave the rest unexplained. Within this sample are approximately 250,000 clones, with around 84% of them counted one time only. The top ten clonotypes cover 4.1% of the sample. Sequenced sample: PBMCs or T cells enriched from blood (not recorded which). These receptors were obtained from a young man with acute COVID-19.

In DNA form, the CDR3 reads TGTGCCAGCAGCGTAGCTTGGCCTCTCTCCAATGAGCAGTTCTTC. Translated: CASSVAWPLSNEQFF. The chain carries TRBV9 and TRBJ2-1; D unresolved. The CDR3 spans 15 residues. Trimming left V 0 bases short and J 6 bases short, with 13 bases between. Looked up from germline, CDR1 is SGDLS and CDR2 is YYNGEE.

The chain joins TRBV3-1 (or the pseudogene TRBV3-2) to TRBJ1-6, with TRBD1 as a possible D gene (5 bases). Germline V CDR1 and CDR2: LGHDT, YNNKEL (reference sequence). The germline V and J ends were trimmed by 1 base and 7 bases, with 14 bases remaining between them. The length of the CDR3 is 16 residues. Written as DNA, the CDR3 is TGTGCCAGCAGCCAAGGTCCGGGACGGGAGAATTCACCCCTCCACTTT. Encoded protein: CASSQGPGRENSPLHF.

This sequence joins TRBV5-4 and TRBJ2-5, with D possibly matching TRBD2 (6 bases). This CDR3 is built from 14 residues. CDR1 and CDR2 (germline): SGHNT, YYREEE (reference sequence). V was trimmed by 4 bases and J by 1 base, leaving 11 bases between them. The CDR3 loop reads CASSHLALQETQYF. The CDR3 DNA reads TGTGCCAGCAGCCACCTAGCGCTCCAAGAGACCCAGTACTTC.

The V gene is TRBV6-5, the J gene TRBJ2-5; a possible D gene is TRBD1 (5 bases). V shed 7 bases and J shed 2 bases, with 17 bases lying between them. This CDR3 comprises 15 residues. Germline assignment: CDR1 MNHEY and CDR2 SVGAGI. The CDR3: CASMPQALPQETQYF. CDR3 DNA sequence: TGTGCCAGCATGCCACAGGCTCTACCACAAGAGACCCAGTACTTC.

In its sample, this clone was seen many times. The rearrangement links TRBV7-9 to TRBJ1-5; no clear D. This CDR3 is built from 15 residues. Germline V gene data show CDR1 as SEHNR and CDR2 as FQNEAQ (reference sequence). V was trimmed by 5 bases and J by 6 bases, leaving 17 bases between them. The CDR3 reads CASSPLGVEGQPQHF. For the CDR3, the DNA is TGTGCCAGCAGCCCCTTGGGAGTAGAGGGTCAGCCCCAGCATTTT.

The chain carries TRBV3-1 (or the pseudogene TRBV3-2) and TRBJ1-5; 7 nucleotides match TRBD1. The CDR3 extends over 15 amino acids. Per germline, CDR1 LGHDT and CDR2 YNNKEL (reference sequence). J was trimmed by 6 bases and V by 3 bases; bases with no gene match: 8. The CDR3 DNA sequence: TGTGCCAGCAGCCAGGGACAGTTCGTTTCTCAGCCCCAGCATTTT. The encoded protein is CASSQGQFVSQPQHF.

V usage is TRBV5-1 and J usage is TRBJ2-7; D may be TRBD1 (7 bases). CDR1 and CDR2 from the germline V gene are SGHRS and YFSETQ. Trimming took off 6 bases at V and 6 bases at J, with 13 bases between the two ends. This CDR3 is built from 12 residues. CDR3 amino acids: CASTYRGGEQYV. CDR3 coding DNA: TGCGCCAGCACCTACAGGGGAGGCGAGCAGTACGTC.

This clone was counted only a few times. The genes are TRBV11-2 and TRBJ1-1; 8 positions agree with TRBD1. With 6 bases clipped from V and 4 bases from J, the junction kept 10 bases outside the gene matches. The germline V gene has CDR1 SGHAT and CDR2 FQNNGV. The CDR3 is 15 residues long. The DNA for the CDR3 is TGTGCCAGCAGAAAAGACAGGGGTCGATCCACTGAAGCTTTCTTT. Protein: CASRKDRGRSTEAFF.

This clone appeared once. The chain couples TRBV7-6 to TRBJ2-2; 8 nucleotides match TRBD2. Looked up from germline, CDR1 is SGHVS and CDR2 is FNYEAQ. The CDR3 is 18 residues long. With V trimmed by 1 base and J by 5 bases, 12 bases remained unmatched. The CDR3 spells CASSLGSSGTIRTGELFF. The CDR3 region has the DNA TGTGCCAGCAGCTTAGGTAGTAGCGGGACTATTCGAACCGGGGAGCTGTTTTTT.

This CDR3 reads CASSLKKRGTNEKLFF. The CDR3 bases are TGTGCCAGCAGCTTAAAGAAAAGGGGAACTAATGAAAAACTGTTTTTT. The rearrangement uses TRBV7-2 and TRBJ1-4; D is perhaps TRBD1 (5 bases). Germline values: CDR1 SGHTA, CDR2 FQGNSA. Trimming removed 2 bases from V and 1 base from J, with 11 bases in between. CDR3 length equals 16 residues.

The chain joins TRBV11-3 to TRBJ2-1; TRBD2 is a possible D gene (5 bases). Trimming left V 2 bases short and J 6 bases short, with 11 bases between. The germline gives CDR1 SGHNT, CDR2 YENEEA. CDR3 length equals 14 residues. DNA of the CDR3: TGTGCCAGCAGCTTAATAACGACTACCAATGAGCAGTTCTTC. This translates into CASSLITTTNEQFF.

This clone was recorded at least ten times. This sequence joins TRBV9 and TRBJ2-2, with 10 bases identical to TRBD2. J gave up 5 bases and V 4 bases, and 5 bases lay outside the gene matches. CDR3 length equals 15 residues. CDR1 is SGDLS and CDR2 is YYNGEE in the germline V gene. The CDR3 coding sequence is TGTGCCAGCAGCCAGGGACTAGCGATGACCGGGGAGCTGTTTTTT. This gives the protein CASSQGLAMTGELFF. Supplemented by reference TRBV9 and TRBJ2-2, the full variable domain reads DSGVTQTPKHLITATGQRVTLRCSPRSGDLSVYWYQQSLDQGLQFLIQYYNGEERAKGNILERFSAQQFPDLHSELNLSSLELGDSALYFCASSQGLAMTGELFFGEGSRLTVL.

This chain uses TRBV2 with TRBJ1-2; D remains unclear. The germline CDR1 and CDR2 sequences are SNHLY and FYNNEI. CDR3 size: 11 residues. The V and J ends lost 7 bases and 5 bases respectively, with 8 bases between them. Here the CDR3 reads CASTAEYGYTF. As DNA, the CDR3 is TGTGCCAGCACCGCGGAGTATGGCTACACCTTC.

The chain uses TRBV19 and TRBJ2-2; tentative D call: TRBD1 (6 bases). V lost 6 bases, J lost 0 bases, and 14 bases lay in between. CDR1 is LNHDA, CDR2 SQIVND, per germline (reference sequence). The CDR3 runs to 16 residues. CDR3 residues: CASRLGGGANTGELFF. For the CDR3, the DNA is TGTGCCAGTAGATTGGGTGGGGGCGCGAACACCGGGGAGCTGTTTTTT.

On this clone itself: The junction and the germline gene differ at one end; a read error may be behind it. V gene TRBV5-1 combines with J gene TRBJ2-3; 8 nucleotides agree with TRBD2. The CDR3 is made up of 20 amino acids. Germline CDR1 reads SGHRS; CDR2 reads YFSETQ. The CDR3 here is CASSWTPGAGGPSSTDTQYF. As DNA, the CDR3 is TGTGCCAGCAGCTGGACCCCAGGGGCGGGAGGCCCCTCTAGCACAGATACGCAGTATTTT.

This clone was detected ten times or more. Other DNA sequences in the sample encode the same CDR3. The V call is TRBV4-2, the J call TRBJ2-1, with a possible D match to TRBD2 (5 bases). V was pared by 0 bases and J by 0 bases, with 9 bases between. This CDR3 is 16 amino acids long. Germline CDR1 and CDR2: LGHNA and YNFKEQ. The CDR3 sequence is CASSQEGGGSYNEQFF. The CDR3 DNA follows: TGTGCCAGCAGCCAAGAAGGCGGAGGCTCCTACAATGAGCAGTTCTTC.

The rearrangement joins TRBV4-3 to TRBJ2-7, with D perhaps matching TRBD2 (6 bases). Trimming took 1 base from V and 5 from J, leaving 18 bases between them. Germline values: CDR1 LGHNA, CDR2 YSLEER. The CDR3 runs 16 residues. The CDR3 coding sequence is TGCGCCAGCAGCCAAGCCGAAAAACGGGAGCGACACGAGCAGTACGTC. It specifies CASSQAEKRERHEQYV.

V and J are TRBV5-5 and TRBJ2-3; the match to TRBD1 covers 7 bases. The CDR3 sequence is 16 residues long. CDR1 is SGHKS, CDR2 YYEKEE, per germline (reference sequence). V trimming: 6 bases; J trimming: 1 base; junction bases outside the gene matches: 11. Here the CDR3 DNA reads TGTGCCAGCACCCATACAGGGGCGGGTGGCACAGATACGCAGTATTTT. Its protein is CASTHTGAGGTDTQYF.

Only one count was recorded for this clone. The genes are TRBV19 and TRBJ1-1; tentatively, D is TRBD1 (6 bases). The CDR3 is 15 amino acids. V was trimmed by 5 bases and J by 0 bases, leaving 13 bases between them. Per germline, CDR1 LNHDA and CDR2 SQIVND (reference sequence). CDR3 DNA: TGTGCCAGTAGTCTACAGGGACCCATGAACACTGAAGCTTTCTTT. Its translation is CASSLQGPMNTEAFF. Supplemented by reference TRBV19 and TRBJ1-1, the full variable domain reads DGGITQSPKYLFRKEGQNVTLSCEQNLNHDAMYWYRQDPGQGLRLIYYSQIVNDFQKGDIAEGYSVSREKKESFPLTVTSAQKNPTAFYLCASSLQGPMNTEAFFGQGTRLTVV.

J is TRBJ1-4 and V is TRBV4-2, with 7 bases that match TRBD1. Trimming removed 4 bases from V and 8 bases from J; junction bases left unmatched: 7. CDR1 LGHNA and CDR2 YNFKEQ come from the germline V gene. The CDR3 extends over 14 amino acids. The CDR3 DNA follows: TGTGCCAGCAGCCCTTCCGGCAGGGGGGAAAAACTGTTTTTT. Its protein product is CASSPSGRGEKLFF.